What follows is one T cell receptor beta chain and its context. The antigen is not known. This specimen comes from a study of cytomegalovirus exposure and HLA in healthy donors. Across the whole study: Samples from HLA-typed donors yielded about 85 million unique TCRs in an early data release.

General study findings and limits: In vitro checks showed that a few CMV-associated chains really do target CMV antigens. With later analysis, a missense DCLRE1C variant became linked to TCR beta V- and J-gene trimming. In a later analysis, a genetic analysis reported fewer productive-TCR N-insertions in an Asian-associated ancestry cluster than the cohort average.

This CDR3 contains 14 residues. Germline CDR1 and CDR2: LNHDA and SQIVND (reference sequence). Trimming removed 3 bases at V and 3 bases at J, with 11 bases between. This PCR relied on a set of 60 Vbeta primers and 13 Jbeta primers. TCRdb keeps only in-frame clones here, not all; method: immunoSEQ multiplex PCR. The top ten hold around 5.8% of the sample, which has 110,000 or so clones, around 77% seen once. Sequencing used PBMCs. This TCR was sampled from a woman in her twenties or thirties in good health and CMV-seropositive. J is TRBJ2-5 and V is TRBV19; D possibly corresponds to TRBD2 (6 bases). The CDR3 spells CASSIRELKETQYF. The CDR3 coding sequence is TGTGCCAGTAGTATTCGGGAGCTGAAAGAGACCCAGTACTTC.